The source of this T cell receptor (beta chain) is a study of early T cells in non-severe SARS-CoV-2 infection. One entry per CDR3 protein, called by TCRdb with MiXCR from the 5' RACE reads. The sample contains 45,000 to 55,000 distinct CDR3 sequences, about 6.2% of which appear only once. This clonotype was recorded many times. Trimming removed 2 bases from V and 9 bases from J, with 11 bases in between. This CDR3 spans 13 amino acids. Germline V gene lookup returns CDR1 SGHAT and CDR2 FQNNGV. The TCR sequence derives from an adult who was a healthcare worker with PCR-confirmed SARS-CoV-2 infection or an uninfected control (not recorded which). V is TRBV11-2 and J is TRBJ2-1; no clear D. The specimen sequenced was whole blood. This CDR3 reads CASSLWAVGEQFF. CDR3 nucleotide sequence: TGTGCCAGCAGCTTATGGGCGGTCGGTGAGCAGTTCTTC.